The 28 T cell receptor beta chains given below trace back to one sample, sequenced in a study of T cell clones after liver transplantation (dated 2019 in TCRdb). The library was built by means of the immunoSEQ multiplex PCR assay. The table comes from immuneACCESS by way of TCRdb, which keeps in-frame sequences with V and J called. Part of the clones is missing from these tables; in studies checked, under half for an unresolved V gene and the rest for unknown reasons. The sample contains tens of thousands of clones, about 70% of them found a single time. The ten most abundant clones make up around 9.7% of the sample. The input for sequencing was CD4+ T cells from blood, taken at the 22-month timepoint. The receptors were gathered from a human patient who received a liver transplant. Some T cells may be donor cells from the graft after a transplant.

The V and J genes are TRBV2 and TRBJ1-4, with D perhaps TRBD1 (5 bases). CDR3 length: 14 amino acids. Germline loops: CDR1 SNHLY, CDR2 FYNNEI. Trimming pared 11 bases from V and 7 bases from J, leaving 20 bases between. The chain's CDR3 is CASGTRKVGEKLFF. CDR3 nucleotide sequence: TGTGCCTCAGGGACCCGGAAGGTCGGTGAAAAACTGTTTTTT.

The chain recombines TRBV10-1 with TRBJ2-2; D ambiguous. The CDR3 runs to 13 residues. Trimming took 7 bases from V and 5 from J, leaving 11 bases between them. The germline V gene encodes CDR1 WNHNN and CDR2 SYGVQD (reference sequence). The CDR3 DNA is TGCGCCAGCACTAAGGGTTCGACCGGGGAGCTGTTTTTT. Translated, it gives CASTKGSTGELFF.

In its sample, this clone was seen a few times. CDR3 protein: CASSLDGNTGELFF. For the CDR3, the DNA is TGTGCCAGCAGCCTGGACGGGAACACCGGGGAGCTGTTTTTT. The genes are TRBV5-4 and TRBJ2-2; D uncertain. This CDR3 is 14 amino acids long. V lost 4 bases, J lost 1 base, and 8 bases lay in between. Germline V gene sequence: CDR1 SGHNT, CDR2 YYREEE (reference sequence).

The V call is TRBV19, the J call TRBJ2-3; TRBD1 might be the D (5 bases). This CDR3 spans 14 amino acids. Germline V lookup: CDR1 LNHDA, CDR2 SQIVND (reference sequence). Trimming pared 2 bases from V and 2 bases from J, leaving 8 bases between. The CDR3 is CASSIWGFTDTQYF. The CDR3 coding sequence is TGTGCCAGTAGTATATGGGGCTTCACAGATACGCAGTATTTT. The entire variable domain, with the rest obtained from reference TRBV19 and TRBJ2-3, is as follows: DGGITQSPKYLFRKEGQNVTLSCEQNLNHDAMYWYRQDPGQGLRLIYYSQIVNDFQKGDIAEGYSVSREKKESFPLTVTSAQKNPTAFYLCASSIWGFTDTQYFGPGTRLTVL.

This clone was observed once. The rearrangement uses TRBV2 and TRBJ2-2; D is ambiguous. Germline CDR1 and CDR2: SNHLY and FYNNEI. The CDR3 spans 16 residues. V was trimmed by 3 bases and J by 4 bases, leaving 15 bases between them. The CDR3 protein is CASSERDALFTGELFF. In DNA form, the CDR3 reads TGTGCCAGCAGTGAGCGAGACGCACTTTTCACCGGGGAGCTGTTTTTT.

This chain connects TRBV7-9 to TRBJ2-1, with D possibly matching TRBD2 (6 bases). CDR3 length: 13 amino acids. V gave up 5 bases and J gave up 7 bases, with 12 bases separating them. The germline CDR1 and CDR2 sequences are SEHNR and FQNEAQ (reference sequence). The CDR3 sequence: CASSPGTRNEQFF. DNA for the CDR3: TGTGCCAGCAGCCCTGGGACTCGGAATGAGCAGTTCTTC. Together with reference TRBV7-9 and TRBJ2-1, the CDR3 gives the full variable domain: DTGVSQNPRHKITKRGQNVTFRCDPISEHNRLYWYRQTLGQGPEFLTYFQNEAQLEKSRLLSDRFSAERPKGSFSTLEIQRTEQGDSAMYLCASSPGTRNEQFFGPGTRLTVL.

The chain recombines TRBV7-2 with TRBJ2-7; TRBD2 matches 8 bases. Unmatched junction bases numbered 5, after V lost 0 bases and J lost 4 bases. CDR1 SGHTA and CDR2 FQGNSA come from the germline V gene. The CDR3 covers 15 residues. Written as DNA, the CDR3 is TGTGCCAGCAGCTTAGCTAGCGGGGACCTATACGAGCAGTACTTC. Its protein is CASSLASGDLYEQYF.

V usage is TRBV28 and J usage is TRBJ1-6, with 10 bases lining up with TRBD1. After removal of 3 bases from V and 7 bases from J, the junction contained 3 bases not matched to a gene. The CDR3 runs to 15 residues. The germline V gene has CDR1 MDHEN and CDR2 SYDVKM. The CDR3: CASSLGGQGNSPLHF. The CDR3 bases are TGTGCCAGCAGTTTGGGGGGACAGGGGAATTCACCCCTCCACTTT.

This sequence joins TRBV15 and TRBJ2-3; D remains ambiguous. The V end was cut by 8 bases, the J end by 0 bases, with 15 bases between. The length of the CDR3 is 15 residues. CDR1 is LNHNV, CDR2 YYDKDF, per germline (reference sequence). CDR3 residues: CATRAPETSTDTQYF. The CDR3 nucleotides read TGTGCCACCCGTGCTCCAGAGACTAGCACAGATACGCAGTATTTT. Full variable domain (rest looked up from reference TRBV15 and TRBJ2-3): DAMVIQNPRYQVTQFGKPVTLSCSQTLNHNVMYWYQQKSSQAPKLLFHYYDKDFNNEADTPDNFQSRRPNTSFCFLDIRSPGLGDTAMYLCATRAPETSTDTQYFGPGTRLTVL.

The chain combines TRBV19 with TRBJ1-1, with 10 nucleotides matching TRBD1. Germline V lookup: CDR1 LNHDA, CDR2 SQIVND (reference sequence). The CDR3 is 15 residues long. V trimming: 2 bases; J trimming: 8 bases; junction bases outside the gene matches: 8. The CDR3, as DNA: TGTGCCAGTAGTATACCCTCTGACAGGGGGCAAGAAGCTTTCTTT. This codes for CASSIPSDRGQEAFF.

The V call is TRBV5-1, the J call TRBJ1-6; D remains unclear. The CDR3 length is 13 residues. Trimming took off 3 bases at V and 10 bases at J, with 11 bases between the two ends. The V gene's germline CDR1 is SGHRS and CDR2 YFSETQ. In DNA form, the CDR3 reads TGCGCCAGCAGCTATGACGTGATGTCACCCCTCCACTTT. This translates into CASSYDVMSPLHF.

V usage is TRBV5-5 and J usage is TRBJ2-7; 7 bases fit TRBD1. J gave up 4 bases and V 0 bases, and 4 bases lay outside the gene matches. The CDR3 is 14 amino acids. The germline CDR1 and CDR2 sequences are SGHKS and YYEKEE (reference sequence). CDR3 protein: CASSLGQGLYEQYF. CDR3 bases: TGTGCCAGCAGCTTGGGACAGGGATTATACGAGCAGTACTTC.

In this sample, this clone turned up a few times. The rearrangement uses TRBV6-5 and TRBJ2-2; D is uncertain. The CDR3 is 12 amino acids. Germline values: CDR1 MNHEY, CDR2 SVGAGI. V lost 10 bases and J lost 4, with 10 bases in between. The CDR3 coding sequence is TGTGCCACCAAGGGCGGCACCGGGGAGCTGTTTTTT. Residues: CATKGGTGELFF.

This clone was detected only a few times. This chain joins TRBV19 and TRBJ1-1; D is ambiguous. The CDR3 runs 13 residues. Germline CDR1 is LNHDA and CDR2 is SQIVND (reference sequence). V lost 7 bases to trimming and J lost 1 base, with 10 bases between them. This chain's CDR3 is CASTKQENTEAFF. DNA for the CDR3: TGTGCCAGTACCAAGCAAGAGAACACTGAAGCTTTCTTT.

In its sample, this clone was seen a few times. The rearrangement joins TRBV5-5 to TRBJ2-7; D unclear. The V gene lost 5 bases and the J gene lost 0 bases, with 15 bases spanning the gap. Germline CDR1 SGHKS, CDR2 YYEKEE (reference sequence). The CDR3 consists of 15 residues. The CDR3 region has the DNA TGTGCCAGCAGTCAGCCAGGCGTAAGCTCCTACGAGCAGTACTTC. Protein sequence: CASSQPGVSSYEQYF.

The genes are TRBV6-1 and TRBJ2-3; D is perhaps TRBD2 (6 bases). Germline values: CDR1 MNHNS, CDR2 SASEGT. V was shortened by 8 bases and J by 3 bases, with 15 bases between the two germline ends. The CDR3 has 14 residues. The CDR3 reads CASGTGLRTDTQYF. Written as DNA, the CDR3 is TGTGCCAGCGGGACTGGGCTAAGAACAGATACGCAGTATTTT.

DNA of the CDR3: TGTGCCAGCAGCCCCGGACAGAACACAGATACGCAGTATTTT. This sequence encodes CASSPGQNTDTQYF. V is TRBV7-9 and J is TRBJ2-3, with D maybe TRBD1 (6 bases). CDR3 size: 14 residues. The V gene's germline CDR1 is SEHNR and CDR2 FQNEAQ (reference sequence). Trimming took off 5 bases at V and 2 bases at J, with 11 bases between the two ends.

The genes are TRBV11-2 and TRBJ2-1; 8 bases are shared with TRBD2. Per the germline V gene, CDR1 is SGHAT and CDR2 is FQNNGV. The CDR3 runs 16 residues. Trimming at V came to 2 bases and at J to 5 bases, leaving 8 bases not matched to a gene. The CDR3 bases are TGTGCCAGCAGCTTAACCGGGGGGGCCTTCCACAATGAGCAGTTCTTC. Translation: CASSLTGGAFHNEQFF. The full variable domain, rest sourced from reference TRBV11-2 and TRBJ2-1, is EAGVAQSPRYKIIEKRQSVAFWCNPISGHATLYWYQQILGQGPKLLIQFQNNGVVDDSQLPKDRFSAERLKGVDSTLKIQPAKLEDSAVYLCASSLTGGAFHNEQFFGPGTRLTVL.

The chain recombines TRBV7-3 with TRBJ2-2; 7 bases fit TRBD1. The CDR3 consists of 16 residues. Looked up from germline, CDR1 is SGHTA and CDR2 is FQGTGA. V gave up 5 bases and J gave up 4 bases; unmatched junction bases: 10. CDR3 sequence reads: CASSRTGDGGTGELFF. The CDR3 bases are TGTGCCAGCAGCCGAACAGGGGATGGGGGCACCGGGGAGCTGTTTTTT.

This clone was seen a single time. The chain couples TRBV5-4 to TRBJ2-1, with D possibly matching TRBD1 (6 bases). This CDR3 is built from 16 residues. Germline-derived CDR1 and CDR2 are SGHNT and YYREEE (reference sequence). Between the trimmed V and J ends, which lost 0 bases and 7 bases, there was a span of 17 bases. The CDR3 bases are TGTGCCAGCAGCTTGGGGAGCAGGGGTTCAAAAAATGAGCAGTTCTTC. Translating gives CASSLGSRGSKNEQFF.

CDR3 sequence reads: CASSLRDEQYF. CDR3 nucleotide sequence: TGTGCCAGCAGTCTTAGGGACGAGCAGTACTTC. The rearrangement links TRBV28 to TRBJ2-7; D uncertain. V lost 5 bases to trimming and J lost 5 bases, with 7 bases between them. This CDR3 has 11 amino acids. Germline CDR1 is MDHEN and CDR2 is SYDVKM.

Here the CDR3 DNA reads TGTGCCATACGGGAGCCCCCTGAAAAACTGTTTTTT. Protein product: CAIREPPEKLFF. The rearrangement uses TRBV28 and TRBJ1-4; D gene uncertain. Germline V CDR1 and CDR2: MDHEN, SYDVKM. The length of the CDR3 is 12 residues. V lost 10 bases and J 7 bases, leaving 13 bases between the germline ends.

The J gene is TRBJ1-6, the V gene TRBV19, with D possibly TRBD1 on 6 matching bases. V shed 3 bases and J shed 5 bases, with 8 bases lying between them. The CDR3 totals 14 residues. Germline V gene lookup returns CDR1 LNHDA and CDR2 SQIVND (reference sequence). The CDR3 DNA follows: TGTGCCAGTAGTATTACAGGGAATAATTCACCCCTCCACTTT. Its protein is CASSITGNNSPLHF.

The V call is TRBV10-3, the J call TRBJ1-4, with D maybe TRBD1 (5 bases). Germline loops: CDR1 ENHRY, CDR2 SYGVKD. The CDR3 has 14 residues. The V end was cut by 11 bases, the J end by 9 bases, with 22 bases between. The CDR3 DNA reads as TGTGCCGCCGGGGCGGAGGGGATTGGGAAAAAACTGTTTTTT. Protein: CAAGAEGIGKKLFF.

This clone was found a few times. This chain links TRBV18 with TRBJ1-6, with D unclear. With 0 bases removed from V and 9 bases from J, the gap between germline ends came to 9 bases. The CDR3 contains 14 residues. In germline, CDR1 is KGHSH, CDR2 LQKENI. DNA for the CDR3: TGTGCCAGCTCACCACCGATTAAGAGTTCACCCCTCCACTTT. This codes for CASSPPIKSSPLHF.

This chain joins TRBV9 and TRBJ1-3; no clear D. Trimming took 0 bases from V and 3 from J, leaving 4 bases between them. The CDR3 totals 13 residues. Germline V gene sequence: CDR1 SGDLS, CDR2 YYNGEE. The CDR3 DNA is TGTGCCAGCAGCGTAGATCTTGGAAACACCATATATTTT. This codes for CASSVDLGNTIYF.

The rearrangement uses TRBV11-1 and TRBJ1-3; D unclear. CDR3 length: 15 residues. Deletions cut 1 base from V and 0 bases from J, with 7 bases between. The germline CDR1 and CDR2 sequences are SGHAT and FQDESV (reference sequence). CDR3 in amino acids: CASSLGPNSGNTIYF. The CDR3 nucleotides read TGTGCCAGCAGCTTAGGACCGAACTCTGGAAACACCATATATTTT.

V and J are TRBV2 and TRBJ2-2; 7 nucleotides align to TRBD2. CDR1 and CDR2 (germline): SNHLY, FYNNEI. V was clipped by 7 bases and J by 7 bases; unmatched bases: 9. The CDR3 consists of 14 residues. The CDR3 DNA reads TGTGCCAGCAATCGGCGTAGGGAGGGCGGGGAGCTGTTTTTT. Translation gives CASNRRREGGELFF. Looking up the rest from reference TRBV2 and TRBJ2-2 gives the full variable domain: EPEVTQTPSHQVTQMGQEVILRCVPISNHLYFYWYRQILGQKVEFLVSFYNNEISEKSEIFDDQFSVERPDGSNFTLKIRSTKLEDSAMYFCASNRRREGGELFFGEGSRLTVL.